This T cell receptor beta chain was sequenced during a study of radiation and T cells in renal cell carcinoma. The time point was: blood 4 weeks post-SBRT, at nephrectomy. Sample treatment: 15 Gy SBRT to primary tumor, nephrectomy 4 weeks later. V was pared by 4 bases and J by 3 bases, with 8 bases of the junction left unmatched. The CDR3 loop spans 15 amino acids. Germline-derived CDR1 and CDR2 are SGHRS and YFSETQ. Clones were sequenced by immunoSEQ multiplex PCR, and TCRdb holds only the in-frame ones, with some missing. The data contain 120,000 to 150,000 clones, 75% to 90% of them singletons. This clonotype was obtained from a woman aged 45-65 years with renal cell carcinoma. The sequenced sample was blood, obtained from a patient whose treatment included radiotherapy and nephrectomy. The chain uses TRBV5-1 and TRBJ2-3; 7 nucleotides align to TRBD1. CDR3 region: CASSEMRGQTDTQYF. CDR3 in DNA: TGCGCCAGCAGCGAGATGAGGGGGCAGACAGATACGCAGTATTTT.